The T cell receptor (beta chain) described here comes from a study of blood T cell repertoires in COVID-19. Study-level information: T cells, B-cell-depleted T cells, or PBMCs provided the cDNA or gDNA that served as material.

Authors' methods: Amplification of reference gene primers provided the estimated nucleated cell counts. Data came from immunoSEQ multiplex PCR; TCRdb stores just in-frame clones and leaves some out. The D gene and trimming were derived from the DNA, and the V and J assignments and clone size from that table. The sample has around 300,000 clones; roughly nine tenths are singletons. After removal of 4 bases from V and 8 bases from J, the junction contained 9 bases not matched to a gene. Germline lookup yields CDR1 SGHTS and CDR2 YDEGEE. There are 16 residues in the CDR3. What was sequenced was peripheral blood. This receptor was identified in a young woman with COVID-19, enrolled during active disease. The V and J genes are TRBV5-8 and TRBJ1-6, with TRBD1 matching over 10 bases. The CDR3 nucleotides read TGTGCCAGCAGCCCTCCGGGACAGGGGATTTATTCACCCCTCCACTTT. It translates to CASSPPGQGIYSPLHF.